The T cell receptor (beta chain) under discussion was sequenced for a study of OX40 agonist ivuxolimab in advanced cancers. General observations from the study: CD4+ and CD8+ blood T cells expanded clonally by week 6 at 0.1 to 3.0 mg/kg.

Libraries were prepared by immunoSEQ multiplex PCR; TCRdb keeps only in-frame clonotypes and omits some of them. The table records under 50,000 clones, 80% of them present only once. Germline CDR1 reads SGHNT; CDR2 reads YYREEE (reference sequence). V lost 4 bases and J 9 bases, leaving 14 bases between the germline ends. This CDR3 contains 14 residues. Regarding this clone: The antigen remains undetermined.

The source material was CD4+ or CD8+ T cells sorted from blood, sampled in a trial of the OX40 agonist ivuxolimab. The chain recombines TRBV5-4 with TRBJ1-6; D might be TRBD1 (5 bases). This TCR derives from an adult with an advanced solid tumor such as melanoma, head and neck, liver or kidney cancer. CDR3 amino acids: CASSPRGGFSPLHF. The CDR3, as DNA: TGTGCCAGCAGCCCTAGGGGCGGGTTTTCACCCCTCCACTTT.